The sequence of this TCR beta chain was determined in a study of response to subunit inactivated influenza vaccine. Study-wide points: With each seasonal influenza vaccination, the authors suggested, few new T cells are recruited.

CDR1 and CDR2 from the germline V gene are DFQATT and SNEGSKA (reference sequence). The CDR3 is 13 residues long. One entry per CDR3 protein results from TCRdb running MiXCR on the RT-PCR reads. The sample has around 580,000 distinct CDR3 sequences, less than 15% seen once. This clonotype has more than one count but fewer than ten. The antigen remains undetermined. The sample was PBMCs from blood, taken roughly 13 days after vaccination. The sequence was obtained from a man between 50 and 59 years old who received an inactivated influenza vaccine. The chain combines TRBV20-1 with TRBJ1-2, with D maybe TRBD1 (6 bases). CDR3 protein: CSPTEGENYGYTF. DNA for the CDR3: TGCAGCCCTACCGAGGGGGAGAACTATGGCTACACCTTC.